This is a list of T cell receptor beta chains from one sample in a study of T cells after posttransplantation cyclophosphamide. Repertoires were generated with immunoSEQ multiplex PCR, while TCRdb's copy carries only in-frame clones and drops some. Singletons are absent from the sample, which has 30,000 to 50,000 clones. Sequences were obtained from PBMCs. These receptors were taken from a woman aged 50 to 60 in good health and a related stem cell transplant donor. Each CDR3 is given without its conserved first and last residue. The order of the fields is clone size, J gene, V gene, CDR3 protein. Clone sizes are given selectively: once, few, many, or a class where the clone is expanded.

>many|TRBJ2-7|TRBV10-3
AISELPGGRVSYEQY
>many|TRBJ1-1|TRBV19
ASRKGGDTLNTEAF
>many|TRBJ1-1|TRBV7-3
ASSAIGQSGSEAF
>many|TRBJ2-3|TRBV7-3
ASSLNRGTDTQY
>many|TRBJ2-1|TRBV27
ASSSPNYEWQF
>many|TRBJ2-1|TRBV19
ATSGQYNEQF
>many|TRBJ2-1|TRBV7-2
ASSRTSGAYNEQF
>many|TRBJ2-7|TRBV5-1
ASSLGTGAREQY
>many|TRBJ1-1|TRBV19
ASNKYNRGITEAF
>.|.|TRBV7-2
ASSLVGGDLYEQY
>many|TRBJ1-1|TRBV4-3
ASSRRDIRSPSTEAF
>few|TRBJ2-2|TRBV25-1
ASKTGVNTGELF
>many|TRBJ2-1|TRBV28
ASQAGVSYNEQF
>many|TRBJ1-5|TRBV30
AWSPGRGDQPQH
>many|TRBJ2-1|TRBV19
ASRRFDRDRGLNEQF
>many|TRBJ1-1|TRBV21-1
ASSPHRPLTGLTPKMNTEAF
>many|TRBJ2-7|TRBV10-1
ASSEWASPHEQY
>few|TRBJ2-3|TRBV7-2
ASSLTPLAGATDTQY
>many|TRBJ2-5|TRBV2
ASTSERLGEETQY
>few|TRBJ2-2|TRBV29-1
SARAGAPTTNTGELF
>many|TRBJ2-4|TRBV30
AFTQGDLTKNIQY
>.|TRBJ2-7|TRBV6-5
ASSRLAGEHEQY
>many|TRBJ1-4|TRBV4-1
ASSQGEGGREKLF
>.|TRBJ1-2|TRBV28
ASSSSAHNYGYT
>many|TRBJ2-6|TRBV6-5
ASSYSGSSGANVLT
>many|TRBJ1-4|TRBV5-1
ASSRDTIRGGRGDEKLF
>.|.|TRBV29-1
SVEVIRGRGYEQY
>many|TRBJ1-6|TRBV28
ASSRPGLGYNSPLH